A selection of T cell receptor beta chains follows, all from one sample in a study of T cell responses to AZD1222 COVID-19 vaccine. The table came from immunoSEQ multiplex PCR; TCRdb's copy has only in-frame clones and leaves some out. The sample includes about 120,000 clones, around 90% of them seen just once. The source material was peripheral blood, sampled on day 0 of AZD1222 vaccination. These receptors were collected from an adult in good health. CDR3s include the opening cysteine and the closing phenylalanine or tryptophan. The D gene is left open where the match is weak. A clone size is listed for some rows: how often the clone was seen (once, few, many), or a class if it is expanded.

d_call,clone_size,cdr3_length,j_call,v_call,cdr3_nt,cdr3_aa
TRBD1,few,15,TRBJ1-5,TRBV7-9,TGTGCCAGCAGCTCTTACAGGGGTTTCAATCAGCCCCAGCATTTT,CASSSYRGFNQPQHF
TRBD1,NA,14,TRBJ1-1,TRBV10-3,TGTGCCGCCGCGGACAGGGTGGTTGACACTGAAGCTTTCTTT,CAAADRVVDTEAFF
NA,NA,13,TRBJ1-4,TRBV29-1,TGCAGCGTTGAAGATCCCGGGGGTGAAAAACTGTTTTTT,CSVEDPGGEKLFF
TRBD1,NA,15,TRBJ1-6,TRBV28,TGTGCCAGCAGTTCCCGGGACAGGGATAATTCACCCCTCCACTTT,CASSSRDRDNSPLHF
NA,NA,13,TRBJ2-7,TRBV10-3,TGTGCCATCACCGCGACAGGCTCCTACGAGCAGTACTTC,CAITATGSYEQYF
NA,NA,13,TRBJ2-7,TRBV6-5,TGTGCCAGCAGGACACAGGGACCGTACGAGCAGTACTTC,CASRTQGPYEQYF
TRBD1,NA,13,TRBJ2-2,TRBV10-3,TGTGCCATGACAGGGGGTTTGGCCGGGGAGCTGTTTTTT,CAMTGGLAGELFF
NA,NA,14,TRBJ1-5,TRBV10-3,TGTGCCACTCAGGGGACCAATAGCAATCAGCCCCAGCATTTT,CATQGTNSNQPQHF
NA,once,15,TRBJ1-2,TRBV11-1,TGTGCCAGCAGCTTCCCCGGCGCATCAGTCTATGGCTACACCTTC,CASSFPGASVYGYTF
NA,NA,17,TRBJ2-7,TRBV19,TGTGCCAGTACCAAAAGACCCACGACAGATATCCCCTACGAGCAGTACTTC,CASTKRPTTDIPYEQYF
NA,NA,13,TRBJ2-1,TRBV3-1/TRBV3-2,TGTGCCAGCAGCCAAGGATTGGAATATGAGCAGTTCTTC,CASSQGLEYEQFF
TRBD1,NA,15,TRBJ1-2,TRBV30,TGTGCCTGGAGCGGACAGGTCCACTTTAACTATGGCTACACCTTC,CAWSGQVHFNYGYTF
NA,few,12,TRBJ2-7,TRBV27,TGTGCCAGCAGTTTATTGGCCGGCGAGCAGTACTTC,CASSLLAGEQYF
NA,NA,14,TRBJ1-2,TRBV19,TGTGCCAGTAGAATGGTGTCTGCTAACTATGGCTACACCTTC,CASRMVSANYGYTF
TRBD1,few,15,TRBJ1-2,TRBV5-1,TGCGCCAGCAGCGGAAACAGGGGGAAGTTAAAGGGCTACACCTTC,CASSGNRGKLKGYTF
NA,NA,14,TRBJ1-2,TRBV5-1,TGCGCCAGCAGCTTGGGGACAGCAGGAGGTGGCTACACCTTC,CASSLGTAGGGYTF
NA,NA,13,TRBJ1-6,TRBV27,TGTGCCAGCCAGGGCTTCTATAATTCACCCCTCCACTTT,CASQGFYNSPLHF